This T cell receptor beta chain was retrieved from a study of blood T cell repertoires in COVID-19. For the study at large: Acute and convalescent COVID-19 specimens originated in the United States, Italy and Spain. From T cells, B-cell-depleted T cells, or PBMCs came the material, which was cDNA or gDNA.

The CDR3 is 13 residues long. Germline loops: CDR1 SGHRS, CDR2 YFSETQ. Trimming left V 4 bases short and J 8 bases short, with 16 bases between. Assay: immunoSEQ multiplex PCR; the TCRdb copy retains only in-frame clones and omits some. The sample yields roughly 40,000 clones, 89% seen once. This receptor was obtained from a human donor in a cohort sampled during active COVID-19. This chain links TRBV5-1 with TRBJ2-7, with unresolved D. Sequenced input: peripheral blood. The CDR3 region is CASSEPDVGQQYF. CDR3 sequence (DNA): TGCGCCAGCAGCGAACCGGATGTGGGCCAGCAGTACTTC.